A single TCR beta chain is shown here with its context. Its target is not known. The data originate from a study of blood T cells in healthy people across ages. Study conclusions and caveats: Samples with more naive T cells showed higher observed beta diversity.

Then a second PCR, running about 6 to 11 cycles, was carried out with a sample-barcoded 5' primer and a J-beta primer mix. TCRdb independently ran MiXCR on the 5' RACE reads; one entry per CDR3 protein. The sample records hundreds of thousands of distinct CDR3 sequences, 44% being singletons. This CDR3 has 16 residues. The V gene lost 7 bases and the J gene lost 0 bases, with 16 bases spanning the gap. Germline V lookup: CDR1 MNHEY, CDR2 SMNVEV (reference sequence). This TCR was sampled from a man aged 60 to 75 in good health. V usage is TRBV27 and J usage is TRBJ2-4; D may be TRBD1 (6 bases). Sequences were obtained from blood. The CDR3 loop reads CASTFSAGEAKNIQYF. As DNA, the CDR3 is TGTGCCAGCACCTTTTCGGCAGGGGAAGCCAAAAACATTCAGTACTTC.